Following are 15 T cell receptor beta chains from one sample sequenced in a study of beta chain features in type 1 diabetes. The isolated RNA, all of it, was reverse transcribed, so expressed TCRB transcripts were what got sequenced. Clones were read by immunoSEQ multiplex PCR, and TCRdb kept only the in-frame ones, dropping some. Among about 640,000 clones, around 12% were seen once, and the ten largest hold roughly 0.12%. Their target antigens are unknown. Findings and limits, study-wide: Among patients with Type 1 diabetes, TCRB CDR3s were moderately but significantly shorter in every one of the four CD4+ subsets.

Sequencing used naive CD4+ T cells from blood. The receptor source for this set is a man aged 25-40 years with type 1 diabetes.

This clone was seen only a few times. The rearrangement uses TRBV15 and TRBJ2-7; D gene ambiguous. Trimming stripped 0 bases from V and 6 bases from J, with 6 bases between. CDR1 LNHNV and CDR2 YYDKDF come from the germline V gene (reference sequence). CDR3 length: 12 residues. The chain's CDR3 is CATSRDEREQYF. The DNA of the CDR3 is TGTGCCACCAGCAGAGATGAACGCGAGCAGTACTTC. Using reference TRBV15 and TRBJ2-7 for the parts outside the CDR3, the full variable domain is DAMVIQNPRYQVTQFGKPVTLSCSQTLNHNVMYWYQQKSSQAPKLLFHYYDKDFNNEADTPDNFQSRRPNTSFCFLDIRSPGLGDTAMYLCATSRDEREQYFGPGTRLTVT.

This clone has a handful of counts. The chain combines TRBV2 with TRBJ2-1, with 10 bases lining up with TRBD2. The V segment lost 3 bases and the J segment 10 bases; nucleotides outside the gene matches: 9. The CDR3 totals 15 residues. CDR1 SNHLY and CDR2 FYNNEI come from the germline V gene. The CDR3: CASSEGSGGSREQFF. The CDR3 region has the DNA TGTGCCAGCAGTGAGGGTAGCGGGGGGTCTAGGGAGCAGTTCTTC.

This clone was detected only a few times. This sequence joins TRBV9 and TRBJ2-7, with unresolved D. The CDR3 loop spans 15 amino acids. Trimming stripped 3 bases from V and 2 bases from J, with 15 bases between. CDR1 SGDLS and CDR2 YYNGEE come from the germline V gene. CDR3 sequence (DNA): TGTGCCAGCAGCGCCGATGCGAATGGGGCCTACGAGCAGTACTTC. As protein: CASSADANGAYEQYF.

The V call is TRBV4-3, the J call TRBJ2-1; 8 bases map to TRBD1. V was clipped by 2 bases and J by 4 bases; unmatched bases: 4. This CDR3 is 15 amino acids long. Germline CDR1 LGHNA, CDR2 YSLEER. The CDR3, as DNA: TGCGCCAGCAGCCAATCAGGGGGCCTTTACAATGAGCAGTTCTTC. The encoded protein is CASSQSGGLYNEQFF.

The chain is built from TRBV25-1 and TRBJ1-3, with D unclear. The V gene lost 2 bases and the J gene lost 4 bases, with 9 bases spanning the gap. CDR3 length equals 14 residues. Germline values: CDR1 MGHDK, CDR2 SYGVNS. The CDR3 is CASSEPTGGNTIYF. Written as DNA, the CDR3 is TGTGCCAGCAGTGAACCCACGGGAGGAAACACCATATATTTT.

The chain has TRBV7-9 and TRBJ2-1; 8 positions agree with TRBD1. This CDR3 region has 14 residues. V dropped 2 bases and J dropped 8; count of bases not matched to a gene: 5. Germline V lookup: CDR1 SEHNR, CDR2 FQNEAQ (reference sequence). CDR3 DNA: TGTGCCAGCAGCTTATACGCGACAGGGGATGAGCAGTTCTTC. Protein sequence: CASSLYATGDEQFF. Looking up the rest from reference TRBV7-9 and TRBJ2-1 gives the full variable domain: DTGVSQNPRHKITKRGQNVTFRCDPISEHNRLYWYRQTLGQGPEFLTYFQNEAQLEKSRLLSDRFSAERPKGSFSTLEIQRTEQGDSAMYLCASSLYATGDEQFFGPGTRLTVL.

This chain connects TRBV7-9 to TRBJ2-2, with 8 bases identical to TRBD1. The germline gives CDR1 SEHNR, CDR2 FQNEAQ (reference sequence). V lost 4 bases, J lost 1 base, and 8 bases stayed unmatched. The CDR3 runs 17 residues. As DNA, the CDR3 is TGTGCCAGCAGCTCTCACACCGGGACAGGGAACACCGGGGAGCTGTTTTTT. Encoded protein: CASSSHTGTGNTGELFF.

In this sample, this clone turned up a few times. The genes are TRBV9 and TRBJ2-1; D is uncertain. The CDR3 length is 16 residues. V was trimmed by 4 bases and J by 2 bases, leaving 16 bases between them. From germline, CDR1 is SGDLS and CDR2 YYNGEE. CDR3 coding DNA: TGTGCCAGCAGCTCTCTCCAAGCAGGCCCCTACAATGAGCAGTTCTTC. As protein: CASSSLQAGPYNEQFF.

This clone was seen a handful of times. The chain joins TRBV5-1 to TRBJ2-5, with D unclear. The V gene's germline CDR1 is SGHRS and CDR2 YFSETQ. This CDR3 has 14 residues. V dropped 0 bases and J dropped 4 bases, with 10 bases sitting between them. CDR3 DNA: TGCGCCAGCAGCTTGGTGTCGACCGGAGAGACCCAGTACTTC. Protein product: CASSLVSTGETQYF.

The chain is built from TRBV2 and TRBJ2-5; 7 bases line up with TRBD1. CDR3 length equals 13 residues. Germline assignment: CDR1 SNHLY and CDR2 FYNNEI. Losses at the gene ends were 4 bases for V and 2 bases for J; bases not matched to a gene: 1. CDR3 sequence: CASSVDRQETQYF. The CDR3, as DNA: TGTGCCAGCAGTGTGGACAGGCAAGAGACCCAGTACTTC. The variable domain in full, with the rest retrieved from reference TRBV2 and TRBJ2-5, is EPEVTQTPSHQVTQMGQEVILRCVPISNHLYFYWYRQILGQKVEFLVSFYNNEISEKSEIFDDQFSVERPDGSNFTLKIRSTKLEDSAMYFCASSVDRQETQYFGPGTRLLVL.

V usage is TRBV9 and J usage is TRBJ2-7, with 7 bases identical to TRBD1. Germline CDR1 is SGDLS and CDR2 is YYNGEE. V shed 3 bases, J shed 4 bases, and the junction held 7 bases outside the gene matches. The CDR3 is 14 residues long. CDR3 region: CASSGGTESYEQYF. CDR3 in DNA: TGTGCCAGCAGCGGTGGGACAGAATCGTACGAGCAGTACTTC.

The V and J genes are TRBV21-1 and TRBJ2-4; the table names TRBD2, a call not compared with the DNA. TRBV21-1 is a known pseudogene. The CDR3 covers 14 residues. CDR3 sequence reads: CASSMLPTRESQYF. CDR3 in DNA: TGTGCCAGCAGCATGCTCCCCACACGGGAGAGTCAGTACTTC.

This chain connects TRBV7-2 to TRBJ2-5; 11 nucleotides align to TRBD1. CDR1 SGHTA and CDR2 FQGNSA come from the germline V gene. CDR3 length: 16 residues. The junction had 10 bases not matched to a gene; V was cut back by 5 bases and J by 5 bases. The CDR3 DNA is TGTGCCAGCAGCCCGATCGGACAGGGGGCGTGGGAGACCCAGTACTTC. Its protein product is CASSPIGQGAWETQYF.

The rearrangement joins TRBV11-3 to TRBJ2-5; maybe TRBD1 (6 bases). This CDR3 has 14 amino acids. Germline CDR1 reads SGHNT; CDR2 reads YENEEA. V lost 1 base to trimming and J lost 2 bases, with 8 bases between them. This CDR3 reads CASSLGQGQETQYF. The CDR3 DNA reads as TGTGCCAGCAGCTTAGGGCAGGGGCAAGAGACCCAGTACTTC.

This clone came up a few times. This chain joins TRBV5-6 and TRBJ2-5, with 8 bases lining up with TRBD2. Germline CDR1 is SGHDT and CDR2 is YYEEEE. Trimming cost V 4 bases and J 7 bases; bases outside gene matches: 12. This CDR3 is built from 15 residues. The CDR3: CASSRASAGVLTQYF. The CDR3 DNA follows: TGTGCCAGCAGCCGAGCCTCAGCGGGGGTGCTGACCCAGTACTTC.